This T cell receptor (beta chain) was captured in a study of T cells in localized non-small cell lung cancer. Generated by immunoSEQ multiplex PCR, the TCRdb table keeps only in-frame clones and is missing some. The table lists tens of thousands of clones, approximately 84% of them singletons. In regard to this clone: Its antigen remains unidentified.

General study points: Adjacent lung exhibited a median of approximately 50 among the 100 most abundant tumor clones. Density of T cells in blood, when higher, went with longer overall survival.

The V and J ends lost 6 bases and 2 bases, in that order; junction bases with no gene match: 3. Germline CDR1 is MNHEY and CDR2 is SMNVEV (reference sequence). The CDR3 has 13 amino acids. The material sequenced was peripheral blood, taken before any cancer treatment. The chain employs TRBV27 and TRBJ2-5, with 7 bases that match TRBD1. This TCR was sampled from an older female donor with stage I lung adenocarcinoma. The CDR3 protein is CASRSQGQETQYF. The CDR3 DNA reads TGTGCCAGCAGGTCACAGGGGCAAGAGACCCAGTACTTC.